This T cell receptor beta chain was documented in a study of shared clonotypes between healthy human individuals. Study-level information: Used for every donor were three CD4 naive, three CD4 memory, two CD8 naive and one CD8 memory plate.

As regards this clone: Its antigen is not identified.

Adults of Caucasian background living in Nashville, Tennessee made up all donors. TCRdb's table, derived via immunoSEQ multiplex PCR, lists solely in-frame clones and lacks some. The sample yields roughly 2.5 million clones, more than 80% seen once. The study, taken as a whole, reports: Rarefaction revealed incomplete sorted-subset sequencing despite large depth. How much donors shared clonotypes was expected to be affected by sequencing depth.

The material sequenced was naive CD4+ T cells sorted from blood. Sample subset: CD45RA+ positively selected. The origin of this receptor is a young man in good health.

The CDR3 nucleotides are TGTGCCTCGCAGGGTGACGGCTACACCTTC. Its protein product is CASQGDGYTF. V usage is TRBV10-3 and J usage is TRBJ1-2; possible D gene TRBD1, 5 bases. The V and J ends lost 11 bases and 8 bases respectively, with 12 bases between them. The germline CDR1 and CDR2 sequences are ENHRY and SYGVKD. There are 10 residues in the CDR3.